This T cell receptor (beta chain) was recovered during a study of T cell responses to AZD1222 COVID-19 vaccine. Study-wide results and caveats: Vaccine-associated CD4 TCRs spanned spike, dominant at 160-218 and 743-854.

About this clone itself: The antigen is not known.

Germline CDR1 is SGHTA and CDR2 is FQGNSA. V lost 5 bases and J lost 1; bases outside the gene matches: 4. This CDR3 is 14 amino acids long. The repertoire was sequenced with immunoSEQ multiplex PCR; TCRdb's copy has only in-frame clones and lacks some. Seen here are about 270,000 clones, about 94% observed once, and the top ten hold 0.5% to 0.7%. The chain uses TRBV7-2 and TRBJ1-1; TRBD1 matches 7 bases. Material: peripheral blood, obtained 28 days after the second AZD1222 dose. This TCR was recovered from an adult who received the AZD1222 COVID-19 vaccine. The DNA for the CDR3 is TGTGCCAGCAGCCCGCGGACAGGGAACACTGAAGCTTTCTTT. The encoded protein is CASSPRTGNTEAFF.